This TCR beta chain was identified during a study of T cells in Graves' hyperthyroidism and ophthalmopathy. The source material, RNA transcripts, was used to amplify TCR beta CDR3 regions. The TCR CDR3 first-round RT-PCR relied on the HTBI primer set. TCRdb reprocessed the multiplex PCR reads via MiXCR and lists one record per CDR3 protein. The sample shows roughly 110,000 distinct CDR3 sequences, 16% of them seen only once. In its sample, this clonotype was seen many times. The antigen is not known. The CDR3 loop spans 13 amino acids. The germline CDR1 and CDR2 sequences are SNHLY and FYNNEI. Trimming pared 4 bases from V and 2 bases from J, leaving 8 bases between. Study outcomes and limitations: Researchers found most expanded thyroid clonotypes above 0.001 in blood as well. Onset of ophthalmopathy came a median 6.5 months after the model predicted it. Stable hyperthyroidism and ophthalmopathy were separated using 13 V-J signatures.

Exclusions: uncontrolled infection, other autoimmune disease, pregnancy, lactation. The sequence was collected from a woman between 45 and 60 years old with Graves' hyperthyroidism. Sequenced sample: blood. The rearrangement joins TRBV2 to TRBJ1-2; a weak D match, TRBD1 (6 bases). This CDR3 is CASSGQGNYGYTF. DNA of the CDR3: TGTGCCAGCAGTGGTCAGGGGAACTATGGCTACACCTTC.